This entry lists 30 T cell receptor beta chains sequenced from one sample in a study of cytomegalovirus exposure and HLA in healthy donors. Vbeta (60) and Jbeta (13) primers were used in the PCR. Sequencing was performed with immunoSEQ multiplex PCR; in TCRdb, only in-frame clones are kept and a portion is missing. The sample contains about 190,000 clones, over 75% of which appear only once. Material: PBMCs. The receptors originated from a man aged 18 to 35 in good health and CMV-seronegative.

This clone showed up just a few times. This chain uses TRBV9 with TRBJ1-4; 11 bases align to TRBD1. J was trimmed by 8 bases and V by 0 bases; bases with no gene match: 3. The length of the CDR3 is 15 residues. Germline loops: CDR1 SGDLS, CDR2 YYNGEE. The CDR3 nucleotides are TGTGCCAGCAGCGTAGGGACAGGGGGCCGAGAAAAACTGTTTTTT. Its translation: CASSVGTGGREKLFF.

The chain links TRBV7-2 to TRBJ2-5; the D gene is possibly TRBD1 (7 bases). The end of the DNA aligns better with TRBJ2-7, so the J call may be wrong. The CDR3 contains 15 residues. The V gene's germline CDR1 is SGHTA and CDR2 FQGNSA. The chain's CDR3 is CASSLMTRGLYEQYF. The CDR3 coding sequence is TGTGCCAGCAGCTTAATGACTAGGGGGCTCTACGAGCAGTACTTC.

J is TRBJ1-3 and V is TRBV9; D is ambiguous. There are 16 residues in the CDR3. Trimming cost V 4 bases and J 0 bases, with 14 bases left between them. The germline CDR1 and CDR2 sequences are SGDLS and YYNGEE. In DNA, the CDR3 is TGTGCCAGCAGCCCCGAAGCCACAGACTCTGGAAACACCATATATTTT. Its translation is CASSPEATDSGNTIYF.

The rearrangement joins TRBV19 to TRBJ2-4; TRBD1 agrees at 7 bases. Germline V gene lookup returns CDR1 LNHDA and CDR2 SQIVND (reference sequence). This CDR3 has 13 amino acids. After removal of 5 bases from V and 11 bases from J, the junction contained 9 bases not matched to a gene. CDR3 in DNA: TGTGCCAGTAGTCGACAGGGTGGTAACGTTCAGTACTTC. It is translated as CASSRQGGNVQYF.

The genes are TRBV4-1 and TRBJ2-3, with 10 bases fitting TRBD1. The CDR3 totals 16 residues. V shed 3 bases, J shed 4 bases, and the junction held 7 bases outside the gene matches. Germline CDR1 and CDR2: MGHRA and YSYEKL. The CDR3 bases are TGCGCCAGCAGCCATGTGGGACAGGGGATAGCAGATACGCAGTATTTT. Residues: CASSHVGQGIADTQYF.

The rearrangement joins TRBV27 to TRBJ2-3; 12 bases match TRBD2. Looked up from germline, CDR1 is MNHEY and CDR2 is SMNVEV (reference sequence). CDR3 length: 17 residues. V dropped 5 bases and J dropped 2; count of bases not matched to a gene: 8. CDR3 protein: CASSPRTSGRTTDTQYF. In DNA, the CDR3 is TGTGCCAGCAGTCCGAGAACTAGCGGGAGGACCACAGATACGCAGTATTTT.

The V call is TRBV14, the J call TRBJ1-4; tentative D call: TRBD1 (5 bases). Trimming cost V 0 bases and J 3 bases, with 8 bases left between them. This CDR3 comprises 15 residues. Germline CDR1 and CDR2: SGHDN and FVKESK. The CDR3 DNA reads as TGTGCCAGCAGCCAAGATCGGGGGGCTAATGAAAAACTGTTTTTT. As protein: CASSQDRGANEKLFF.

V is TRBV5-1 and J is TRBJ2-5; no clear D. This CDR3 is built from 14 residues. V lost 1 base and J 4 bases, leaving 11 bases between the germline ends. Per germline, CDR1 SGHRS and CDR2 YFSETQ. CDR3 sequence (DNA): TGCGCCAGCAGCTTGTTTGAGGCGGCAGAGACCCAGTACTTC. Translating it yields CASSLFEAAETQYF.

This rearrangement joins TRBV5-1 to TRBJ2-7; no reliable D call. Germline V CDR1 and CDR2: SGHRS, YFSETQ. The V end was cut by 1 base, the J end by 0 bases, with 11 bases between. The CDR3 is 15 amino acids. CDR3 region: CASSLYGGISYEQYF. The CDR3 DNA reads TGCGCCAGCAGCTTGTACGGCGGAATCTCCTACGAGCAGTACTTC.

The J gene is TRBJ2-3, the V gene TRBV10-3, with D possibly matching TRBD2 (7 bases). CDR3 size: 14 residues. The V and J ends lost 4 bases and 5 bases respectively, with 13 bases between them. From germline, CDR1 is ENHRY and CDR2 SYGVKD. The CDR3 protein is CAISASGEGDTQYF. CDR3 bases: TGTGCCATCAGTGCGTCAGGGGAGGGAGATACGCAGTATTTT.

CDR3 sequence (DNA): TGTGCCAGTAGTTGGGACAGAGACAATCAGCCCCAGCATTTT. It codes for CASSWDRDNQPQHF. The genes are TRBV19 and TRBJ1-5; 7 bases align to TRBD1. From germline, CDR1 is LNHDA and CDR2 SQIVND (reference sequence). V shed 5 bases, J shed 3 bases, and the junction held 4 bases outside the gene matches. The CDR3 length is 14 residues.

The chain combines TRBV15 with TRBJ2-7; D is possibly TRBD1 (6 bases). The CDR3 totals 15 residues. Germline CDR1 is LNHNV and CDR2 is YYDKDF (reference sequence). V lost 1 base and J lost 1, with 11 bases in between. CDR3 in amino acids: CATSRAQGSSYEQYF. The CDR3 nucleotides read TGTGCCACCAGCAGAGCCCAGGGGAGTTCCTACGAGCAGTACTTC.

The V and J genes are TRBV20-1 and TRBJ2-7; a possible D gene is TRBD1 (7 bases). The CDR3 length is 11 residues. Germline V gene sequence: CDR1 DFQATT, CDR2 SNEGSKA (reference sequence). With 5 bases removed from V and 6 bases from J, the gap between germline ends came to 11 bases. CDR3 region: CSASQGGEQYF. In DNA form, the CDR3 reads TGCAGTGCTTCTCAGGGGGGCGAGCAGTACTTC.

The genes are TRBV27 and TRBJ1-2; D may be TRBD1 (5 bases). From germline, CDR1 is MNHEY and CDR2 SMNVEV (reference sequence). The CDR3 runs 14 residues. Trimming removed 8 bases from V and 3 bases from J, with 16 bases in between. CDR3 loop: CASRGAGRDYGYTF. In DNA form, the CDR3 reads TGTGCCAGCCGCGGGGCAGGAAGAGACTATGGCTACACCTTC.

The V and J genes are TRBV7-3 and TRBJ2-7; TRBD2 aligns across 10 bases. The CDR3 sequence is 15 residues long. Trimming removed 2 bases from V and 4 bases from J; junction bases left unmatched: 5. Looked up from germline, CDR1 is SGHTA and CDR2 is FQGTGA. The CDR3 protein is CASSLASGSQYEQYF. The CDR3 DNA is TGTGCCAGCAGCTTAGCTAGCGGGAGTCAATACGAGCAGTACTTC.

The V gene is TRBV19, the J gene TRBJ2-4, with D perhaps matching TRBD2 (6 bases). This CDR3 contains 16 residues. V was pared by 3 bases and J by 6 bases, with 18 bases between. Germline CDR1 is LNHDA and CDR2 is SQIVND (reference sequence). This chain's CDR3 is CASSMRGGAGRNIQYF. DNA of the CDR3: TGTGCCAGTAGTATGAGAGGAGGGGCAGGCAGAAACATTCAGTACTTC.

The CDR3: CATSAEGRYGYTF. As DNA, the CDR3 is TGTGCCACCTCCGCCGAGGGTCGGTATGGCTACACCTTC. The chain joins TRBV2 to TRBJ1-2; no definite D call. V gave up 10 bases and J gave up 5 bases, with 17 bases separating them. CDR3 length: 13 amino acids. Germline V lookup: CDR1 SNHLY, CDR2 FYNNEI.

The rearrangement uses TRBV28 and TRBJ2-7, with TRBD1 as a possible D gene (6 bases). V lost 5 bases to trimming and J lost 4 bases, with 12 bases between them. The germline V gene encodes CDR1 MDHEN and CDR2 SYDVKM. The CDR3 extends over 13 amino acids. Here the CDR3 reads CASSLPGEYEQYF. In nucleotides, the CDR3 is TGTGCCAGCAGTCTCCCAGGGGAGTACGAGCAGTACTTC.

The V and J genes are TRBV6-1 and TRBJ1-1, with no clear D. In germline, CDR1 is MNHNS, CDR2 SASEGT. The length of the CDR3 is 14 residues. V was shortened by 1 base and J by 4 bases, with 10 bases between the two germline ends. The CDR3 region is CASSEDRDSTEAFF. The CDR3 bases are TGTGCCAGCAGTGAAGACAGAGATAGCACTGAAGCTTTCTTT.

The J gene is TRBJ2-3, the V gene TRBV5-6; TRBD1 aligns across 8 bases. Germline trimming cut 2 bases from V and 3 bases from J; bases unmatched to any gene: 5. This CDR3 spans 15 amino acids. Germline loops: CDR1 SGHDT, CDR2 YYEEEE. CDR3 DNA sequence: TGTGCCAGCAGCTTCGACAGGGGTGGGACAGATACGCAGTATTTT. Translated: CASSFDRGGTDTQYF.

CDR3 residues: CASSADIATDTQYF. Here the CDR3 DNA reads TGTGCCAGTAGTGCGGACATTGCCACAGATACGCAGTATTTT. The rearrangement joins TRBV19 to TRBJ2-3, with D tentatively TRBD1 (5 bases). The V gene lost 5 bases and the J gene lost 2 bases, with 11 bases spanning the gap. CDR1 and CDR2 from the germline V gene are LNHDA and SQIVND (reference sequence). The CDR3 length is 14 residues.

Points on this clone: The same CDR3 arises from other DNA sequences in this sample as well. J is TRBJ1-3 and V is TRBV5-5; D call uncertain. Germline V CDR1 and CDR2: SGHKS, YYEKEE (reference sequence). CDR3 size: 14 residues. V dropped 2 bases and J dropped 0 bases, with 6 bases sitting between them. CDR3 protein: CASSLLLSGNTIYF. Written as DNA, the CDR3 is TGTGCCAGCAGCTTACTTCTCTCTGGAAACACCATATATTTT.

This chain links TRBV1 with TRBJ2-1; TRBD2 reflects the table's D call only, with no check against the DNA. TRBV1 is listed as a pseudogene. The CDR3 contains 18 residues. In DNA, the CDR3 is TGCACCAGCAGCCAAGGGGGTTACGCGGGAAGCACCTACAATGAGCAGTTCTTC. Its protein product is CTSSQGGYAGSTYNEQFF.

The chain employs TRBV9 and TRBJ2-3; TRBD2 matches 9 bases. With V trimmed by 3 bases and J by 0 bases, 2 bases remained unmatched. The CDR3 totals 15 residues. In germline, CDR1 is SGDLS, CDR2 YYNGEE. The CDR3 reads CASSDGLASTDTQYF. For the CDR3, the DNA is TGTGCCAGCAGCGATGGACTAGCGAGCACAGATACGCAGTATTTT.

The chain combines TRBV15 with TRBJ2-7, with D possibly matching TRBD2 (6 bases). Germline V CDR1 and CDR2: LNHNV, YYDKDF (reference sequence). With 4 bases removed from V and 5 bases from J, the gap between germline ends came to 18 bases. The CDR3 is 15 residues long. CDR3 protein: CATSKVGTAYDEQYF. The CDR3 DNA sequence: TGTGCCACCAGCAAAGTCGGGACTGCCTACGACGAGCAGTACTTC.

Note on this clone: Other DNA sequences in this specimen translate into the identical CDR3. This chain connects TRBV9 to TRBJ1-3; D uncertain. Trimming shortened V by 0 bases and J by 0 bases, and 7 bases separated the two germline ends. CDR3 length equals 15 residues. CDR1 is SGDLS, CDR2 YYNGEE, per germline. The CDR3 DNA reads TGTGCCAGCAGCGTAGGAGACTACTCTGGAAACACCATATATTTT. Translation gives CASSVGDYSGNTIYF.

In this sample, this clone turned up a few times. One junction end disagrees with the germline gene, perhaps due to a read error. This sequence joins TRBV7-9 and TRBJ2-7, with TRBD1 matching over 10 bases. The CDR3 spans 16 residues. The V gene's germline CDR1 is SEHNR and CDR2 FQNEAQ (reference sequence). The CDR3 is CSSSFPGTGDPYEQYF. The CDR3 DNA reads TGTTCCAGCAGCTTCCCCGGGACAGGGGACCCCTACGAGCAGTACTTC.

This clone was counted a few times. The rearrangement joins TRBV12-5 to TRBJ2-2, with 9 positions matching TRBD1. The V segment lost 5 bases and the J segment 3 bases; nucleotides outside the gene matches: 7. Germline values: CDR1 LGHNT, CDR2 FRNRAP. The CDR3 length is 16 residues. The CDR3 sequence: CASGQGQGKYTGELFF. The DNA for the CDR3 is TGTGCTAGTGGTCAGGGACAGGGAAAGTACACCGGGGAGCTGTTTTTT.

The CDR3 here is CSGTQGTYYEQYF. The CDR3 DNA reads as TGCAGCGGGACACAGGGGACCTACTACGAGCAGTACTTC. The rearrangement joins TRBV29-1 to TRBJ2-7, with 7 bases that match TRBD1. The ends lost 7 bases at V and 3 bases at J; junction bases unmatched: 9. This CDR3 region has 13 residues. From germline, CDR1 is SQVTM and CDR2 ANQGSEA.

The chain couples TRBV5-1 to TRBJ2-7, with 7 nucleotides matching TRBD1. Looked up from germline, CDR1 is SGHRS and CDR2 is YFSETQ. Trimming removed 4 bases from V and 4 bases from J; junction bases left unmatched: 8. This CDR3 spans 14 amino acids. The CDR3 DNA sequence: TGCGCCAGCAGCCCCCCGGGACAGAGTTACGAGCAGTACTTC. Its protein product is CASSPPGQSYEQYF.